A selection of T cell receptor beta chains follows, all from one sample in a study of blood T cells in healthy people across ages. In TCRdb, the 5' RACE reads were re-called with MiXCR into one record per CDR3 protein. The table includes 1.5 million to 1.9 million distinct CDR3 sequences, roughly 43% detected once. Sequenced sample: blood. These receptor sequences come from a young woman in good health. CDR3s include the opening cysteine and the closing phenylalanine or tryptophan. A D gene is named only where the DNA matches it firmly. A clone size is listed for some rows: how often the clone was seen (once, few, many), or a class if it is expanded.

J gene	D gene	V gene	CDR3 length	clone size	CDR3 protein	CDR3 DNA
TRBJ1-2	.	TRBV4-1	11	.	CASVGMGGYTF	TGCGCCAGCGTGGGGATGGGGGGCTACACCTTC
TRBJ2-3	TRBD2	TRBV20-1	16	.	CSARISSGGRTDTQYF	TGCAGTGCTAGAATCAGCAGCGGGGGCCGCACAGATACGCAGTATTTT
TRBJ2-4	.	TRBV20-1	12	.	CSASGTWSIQYF	TGCAGTGCTAGCGGAACCTGGAGCATTCAGTACTTC
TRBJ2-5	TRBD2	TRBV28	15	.	CASNLGGLAGNEQYF	TGTGCCAGCAACCTAGGGGGACTAGCGGGAAATGAGCAGTACTTC
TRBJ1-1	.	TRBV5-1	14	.	CASLRTPGDTEAFF	TGCGCCAGCCTCCGGACCCCTGGGGACACTGAAGCTTTCTTT
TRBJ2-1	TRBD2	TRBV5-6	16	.	CASSLELLGGFNEQFF	TGTGCCAGCAGCTTGGAACTCCTCGGGGGGTTTAATGAGCAGTTCTTC
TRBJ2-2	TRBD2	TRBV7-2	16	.	CASSLNGLGTAGELFF	TGTGCCAGCAGCTTAAACGGACTAGGGACCGCCGGGGAGCTGTTTTTT
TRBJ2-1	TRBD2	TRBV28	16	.	CASRRGLAGVYNEQFF	TGTGCCAGCAGAAGGGGACTAGCGGGAGTCTACAATGAGCAGTTCTTC
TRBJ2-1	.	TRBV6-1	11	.	CASSDWVEQFF	TGTGCCAGCAGTGACTGGGTTGAGCAGTTCTTC
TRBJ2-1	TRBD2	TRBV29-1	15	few	CSVEWGLAYYNEQFF	TGCAGCGTTGAATGGGGACTAGCGTACTACAATGAGCAGTTCTTC
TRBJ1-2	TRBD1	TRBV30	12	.	CAWSTGQHDYTF	TGTGCCTGGAGTACGGGACAGCATGACTACACCTTC
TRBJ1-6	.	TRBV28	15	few	CASSFPVFHNSPLHF	TGTGCCAGCAGTTTTCCCGTCTTCCATAATTCACCCCTCCACTTT
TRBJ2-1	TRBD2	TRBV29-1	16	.	CSVVLLAGGPNNEQFF	TGCAGCGTTGTTTTACTAGCGGGGGGGCCGAACAATGAGCAGTTCTTC
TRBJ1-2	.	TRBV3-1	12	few	CASSYREYGYTF	TGTGCCAGCAGCTACCGGGAGTATGGCTACACCTTC
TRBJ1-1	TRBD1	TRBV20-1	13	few	CSAAEGAGTEAFF	TGCAGTGCCGCGGAGGGGGCGGGCACTGAAGCTTTCTTT
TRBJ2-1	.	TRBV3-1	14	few	CASSWRSPYNEQFF	TGTGCCAGCAGTTGGCGGAGTCCGTACAATGAGCAGTTCTTC
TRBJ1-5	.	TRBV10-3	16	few	CAISEGVGGSNQPQHF	TGTGCCATCAGTGAAGGTGTGGGGGGTTCTAATCAGCCCCAGCATTTT
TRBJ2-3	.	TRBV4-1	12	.	CASSHIRDMQYF	TGCGCCAGCAGCCACATCAGAGATATGCAGTATTTT
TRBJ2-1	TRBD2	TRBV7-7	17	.	CASSSEGSVAGMNEQFF	TGTGCTAGCAGCTCAGAAGGGTCCGTAGCGGGAATGAATGAGCAGTTCTTC
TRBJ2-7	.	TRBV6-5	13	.	CASNDGESNEQYF	TGTGCCAGCAATGACGGAGAAAGCAATGAGCAGTACTTC
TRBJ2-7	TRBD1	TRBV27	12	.	CDSSDRGHEQYF	TGTGACAGCAGCGACAGGGGGCACGAGCAGTACTTC
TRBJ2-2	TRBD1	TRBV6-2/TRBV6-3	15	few	CASRGTGAARGELFF	TGTGCCAGCAGGGGAACAGGGGCCGCCCGCGGGGAGCTGTTTTTT
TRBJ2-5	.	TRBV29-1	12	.	CSVVPVGNEQYF	TGCAGCGTTGTCCCAGTGGGCAATGAGCAGTACTTC
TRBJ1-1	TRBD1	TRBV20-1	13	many	CSARQGANTEAFF	TGCAGCGCCAGACAGGGGGCGAACACTGAAGCTTTCTTT
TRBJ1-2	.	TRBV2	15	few	CASRGRDQGNYGYTF	TGTGCCAGCAGGGGCCGGGACCAAGGGAATTATGGCTACACCTTC
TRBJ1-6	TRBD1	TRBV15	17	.	CATNSGPVGTGGLPLHF	TGTGCCACCAACTCAGGCCCCGTCGGGACAGGGGGACTTCCCCTCCACTTT
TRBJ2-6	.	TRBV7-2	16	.	CASSPRRALGANVLTF	TGTGCCAGCAGCCCACGACGGGCCTTGGGTGCCAACGTCCTGACTTTC
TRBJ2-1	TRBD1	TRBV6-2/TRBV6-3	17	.	CASSAHRGNRFSNEQFF	TGTGCCAGCAGTGCACACAGGGGCAACCGGTTCAGCAATGAGCAGTTCTTC
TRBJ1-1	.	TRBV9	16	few	CASSYLGDLGYTEAFF	TGTGCCAGCAGTTACCTAGGGGACTTGGGCTACACTGAAGCTTTCTTT
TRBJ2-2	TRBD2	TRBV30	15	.	CAWSNYGRDTGELFF	TGTGCCTGGAGTAATTACGGGAGGGACACCGGGGAGCTGTTTTTT
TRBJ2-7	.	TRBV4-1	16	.	CASSQETEALAYEQYF	TGCGCCAGCAGCCAAGAGACGGAGGCCCTAGCCTACGAGCAGTACTTC
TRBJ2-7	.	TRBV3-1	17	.	CASSQDRAGVYAYEQYF	TGTGCCAGCAGCCAAGATCGCGCAGGGGTCTATGCCTACGAGCAGTACTTC
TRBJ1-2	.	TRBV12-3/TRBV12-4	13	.	CASSFTGIDGYTF	TGTGCTAGCAGTTTTACAGGGATTGATGGCTACACCTTC
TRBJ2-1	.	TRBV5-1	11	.	CASKGEVEQFF	TGCGCCAGCAAAGGGGAGGTTGAGCAGTTCTTC
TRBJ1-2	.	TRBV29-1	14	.	CSVASSESNYGYTF	TGCAGCGTGGCTTCATCAGAGTCTAACTATGGCTACACCTTC
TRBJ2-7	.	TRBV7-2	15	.	CAGSARLWTDYEQYF	TGTGCCGGCAGCGCCCGACTATGGACTGACTACGAGCAGTACTTC
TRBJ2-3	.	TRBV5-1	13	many	CASSLNRADTQYF	TGTGCCAGCAGCTTGAACCGGGCTGATACGCAGTATTTT
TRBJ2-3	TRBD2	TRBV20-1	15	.	CSAGDTGTSGDTQYF	TGCAGTGCTGGAGATACCGGGACTAGCGGGGACACGCAGTATTTT
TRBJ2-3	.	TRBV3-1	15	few	CASSQDSVAIETQYF	TGTGCCAGCAGCCAAGATAGTGTAGCGATTGAGACGCAGTATTTT
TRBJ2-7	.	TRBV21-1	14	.	CASIREARSYEQYF	TGTGCCAGCATTCGGGAGGCGCGCTCCTACGAGCAGTACTTC